Below, 2 T cell receptor beta chains from the same sample are listed, as sequenced in a study of T cell changes during pregnancy in multiple sclerosis. Sequencing was performed with immunoSEQ multiplex PCR; in TCRdb, only in-frame clones are kept and a portion is missing. This table has approximately 30,000 clones, 90% appearing once. Material: CD8+ T cells from peripheral blood mononuclear cells, obtained before pregnancy. The receptor set was obtained from a female donor with multiple sclerosis, enrolled in a pregnancy study.

The chain has TRBV7-3 and TRBJ1-2; D remains unclear. The CDR3 contains 15 residues. Looked up from germline, CDR1 is SGHTA and CDR2 is FQGTGA. V was clipped by 0 bases and J by 6 bases, with 14 bases between them. This CDR3 is CASSLTPTKSDGYTF. The DNA of the CDR3 is TGTGCCAGCAGCTTAACTCCGACAAAATCGGATGGCTACACCTTC.

The genes are TRBV6-4 and TRBJ2-3; 12 nucleotides align to TRBD2. Germline CDR1 reads MRHNA; CDR2 reads SNTAGT. The CDR3 totals 15 residues. V dropped 4 bases and J dropped 4; count of bases not matched to a gene: 3. The CDR3 DNA follows: TGTGCCAGCAGTGGACTAGCGGGAGAAGCAGATACGCAGTATTTT. Translated: CASSGLAGEADTQYF.